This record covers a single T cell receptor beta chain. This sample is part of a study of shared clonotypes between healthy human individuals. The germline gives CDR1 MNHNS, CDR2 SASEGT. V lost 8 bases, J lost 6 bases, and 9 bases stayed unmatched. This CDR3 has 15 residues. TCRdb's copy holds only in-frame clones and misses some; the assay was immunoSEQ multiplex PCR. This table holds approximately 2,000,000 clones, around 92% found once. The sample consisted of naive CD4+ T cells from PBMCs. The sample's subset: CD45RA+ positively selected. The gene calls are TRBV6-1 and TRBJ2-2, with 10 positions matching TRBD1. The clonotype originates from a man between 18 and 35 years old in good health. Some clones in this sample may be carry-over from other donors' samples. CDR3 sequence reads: CASGAGTGDSGELFF. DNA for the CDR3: TGTGCCAGCGGGGCGGGGACAGGGGATTCCGGGGAGCTGTTTTTT.